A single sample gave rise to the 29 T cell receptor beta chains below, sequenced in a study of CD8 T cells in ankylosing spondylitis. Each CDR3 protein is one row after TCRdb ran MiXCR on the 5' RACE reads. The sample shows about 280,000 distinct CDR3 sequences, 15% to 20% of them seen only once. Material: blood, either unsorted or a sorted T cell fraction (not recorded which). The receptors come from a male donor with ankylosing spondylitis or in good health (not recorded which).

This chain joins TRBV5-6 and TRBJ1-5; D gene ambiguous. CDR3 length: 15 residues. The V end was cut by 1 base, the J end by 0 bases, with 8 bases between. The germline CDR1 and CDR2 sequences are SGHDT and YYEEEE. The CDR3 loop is CASSLTENSNQPQHF. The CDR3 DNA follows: TGTGCCAGCAGCTTGACAGAGAATAGCAATCAGCCCCAGCATTTT.

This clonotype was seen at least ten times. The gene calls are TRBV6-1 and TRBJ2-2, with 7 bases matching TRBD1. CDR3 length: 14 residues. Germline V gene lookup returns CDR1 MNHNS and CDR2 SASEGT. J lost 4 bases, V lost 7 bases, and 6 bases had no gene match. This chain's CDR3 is CASKYDRATGELFF. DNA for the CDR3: TGTGCCAGCAAATACGACAGGGCCACCGGGGAGCTGTTTTTT.

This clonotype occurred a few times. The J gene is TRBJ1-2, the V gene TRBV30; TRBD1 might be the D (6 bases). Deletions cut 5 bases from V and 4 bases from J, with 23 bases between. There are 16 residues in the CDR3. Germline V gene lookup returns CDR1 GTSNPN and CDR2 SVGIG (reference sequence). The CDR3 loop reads CAWLPPGQPSTYGYTF. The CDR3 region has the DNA TGTGCCTGGCTCCCACCTGGACAGCCTTCTACCTATGGCTACACCTTC.

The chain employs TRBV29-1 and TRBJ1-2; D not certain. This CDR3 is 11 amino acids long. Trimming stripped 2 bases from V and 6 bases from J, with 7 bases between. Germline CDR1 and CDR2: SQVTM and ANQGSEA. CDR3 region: CSVERTDGYTF. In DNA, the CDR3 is TGCAGCGTTGAACGGACGGATGGCTACACCTTC. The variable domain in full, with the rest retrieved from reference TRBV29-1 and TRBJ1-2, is SAVISQKPSRDICQRGTSLTIQCQVDSQVTMMFWYRQQPGQSLTLIATANQGSEATYESGFVIDKFPISRPNLTFSTLTVSNMSPEDSSIYLCSVERTDGYTFGSGTRLTVV.

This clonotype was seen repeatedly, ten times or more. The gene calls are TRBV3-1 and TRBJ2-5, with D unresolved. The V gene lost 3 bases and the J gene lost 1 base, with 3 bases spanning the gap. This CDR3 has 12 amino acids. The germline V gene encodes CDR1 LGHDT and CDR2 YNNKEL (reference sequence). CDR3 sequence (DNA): TGTGCCAGCAGCCACAGCCAAGAGACCCAGTACTTC. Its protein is CASSHSQETQYF.

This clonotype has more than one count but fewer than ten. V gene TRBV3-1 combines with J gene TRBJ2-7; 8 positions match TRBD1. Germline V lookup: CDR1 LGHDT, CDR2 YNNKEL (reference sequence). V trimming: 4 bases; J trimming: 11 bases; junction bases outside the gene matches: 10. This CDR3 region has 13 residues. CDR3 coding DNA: TGTGCCAGCAGCCCAACCGGGACAGGAAAGAAGTACGTC. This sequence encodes CASSPTGTGKKYV.

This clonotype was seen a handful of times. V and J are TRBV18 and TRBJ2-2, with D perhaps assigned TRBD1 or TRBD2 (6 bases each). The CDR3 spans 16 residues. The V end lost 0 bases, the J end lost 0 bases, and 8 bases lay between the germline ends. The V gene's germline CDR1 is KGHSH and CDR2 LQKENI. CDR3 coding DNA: TGTGCCAGCTCACCACCGGAGGGGGCGAACACCGGGGAGCTGTTTTTT. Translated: CASSPPEGANTGELFF.

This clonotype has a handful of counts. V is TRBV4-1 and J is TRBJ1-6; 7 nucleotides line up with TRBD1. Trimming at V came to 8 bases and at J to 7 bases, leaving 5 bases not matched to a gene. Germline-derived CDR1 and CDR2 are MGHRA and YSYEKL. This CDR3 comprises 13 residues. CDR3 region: CASQDRVNSPLHF. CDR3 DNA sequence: TGCGCCAGCCAAGACAGGGTAAATTCACCCCTCCACTTT.

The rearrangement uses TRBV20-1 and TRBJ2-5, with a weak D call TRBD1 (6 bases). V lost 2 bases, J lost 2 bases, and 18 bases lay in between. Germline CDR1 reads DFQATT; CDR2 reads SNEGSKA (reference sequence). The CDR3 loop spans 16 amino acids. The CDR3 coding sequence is TGCAGTGCTAGAAGGCCCTGGGGGCCTACTCAAGAGACCCAGTACTTC. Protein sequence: CSARRPWGPTQETQYF.

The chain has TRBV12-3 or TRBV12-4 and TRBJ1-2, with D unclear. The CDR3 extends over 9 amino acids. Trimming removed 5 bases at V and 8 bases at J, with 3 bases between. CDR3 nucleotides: TGTGCCAGCAGTCCCGGCTACACCTTC. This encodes CASSPGYTF.

The CDR3 sequence is CASSLAGGVGYTF. The DNA for the CDR3 is TGTGCCAGCAGCTTAGCCGGGGGCGTTGGCTACACCTTC. The chain recombines TRBV11-1 with TRBJ1-2; the D gene is possibly TRBD1 (6 bases). Germline values: CDR1 SGHAT, CDR2 FQDESV (reference sequence). V lost 0 bases, J lost 7 bases, and 9 bases lay in between. The CDR3 has 13 residues. Supplemented by reference TRBV11-1 and TRBJ1-2, the full variable domain reads EAEVAQSPRYKITEKSQAVAFWCDPISGHATLYWYRQILGQGPELLVQFQDESVVDDSQLPKDRFSAERLKGVDSTLKIQPAELGDSAMYLCASSLAGGVGYTFGSGTRLTVV.

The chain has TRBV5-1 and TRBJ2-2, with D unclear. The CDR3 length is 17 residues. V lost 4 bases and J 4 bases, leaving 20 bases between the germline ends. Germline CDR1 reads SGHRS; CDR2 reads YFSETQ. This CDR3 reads CASSLTSTWPFTGELFF. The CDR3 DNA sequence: TGCGCCAGCAGCCTAACGAGTACCTGGCCTTTCACCGGGGAGCTGTTTTTT.

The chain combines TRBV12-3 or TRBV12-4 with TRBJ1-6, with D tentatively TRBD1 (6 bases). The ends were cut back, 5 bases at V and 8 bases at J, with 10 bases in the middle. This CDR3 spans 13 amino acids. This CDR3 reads CASSKSGDSPLHF. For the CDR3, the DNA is TGTGCCAGCAGTAAATCAGGGGATTCACCCCTCCACTTT.

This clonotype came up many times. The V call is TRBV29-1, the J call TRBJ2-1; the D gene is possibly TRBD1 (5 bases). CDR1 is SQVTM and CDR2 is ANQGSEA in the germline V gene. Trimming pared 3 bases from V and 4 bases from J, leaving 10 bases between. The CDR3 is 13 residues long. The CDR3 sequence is CSVDGAGYNEQFF. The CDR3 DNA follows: TGCAGCGTTGATGGGGCAGGGTACAATGAGCAGTTCTTC.

The CDR3 region is CASPVAGQLGYEQYV. In nucleotides, the CDR3 is TGTGCTAGCCCCGTCGCTGGACAGCTAGGATACGAGCAGTACGTC. The chain carries TRBV12-5 and TRBJ2-7; D perhaps matches TRBD1 (6 bases). V was clipped by 9 bases and J by 4 bases, with 22 bases between them. CDR1 LGHNT and CDR2 FRNRAP come from the germline V gene. This CDR3 is 15 amino acids long.

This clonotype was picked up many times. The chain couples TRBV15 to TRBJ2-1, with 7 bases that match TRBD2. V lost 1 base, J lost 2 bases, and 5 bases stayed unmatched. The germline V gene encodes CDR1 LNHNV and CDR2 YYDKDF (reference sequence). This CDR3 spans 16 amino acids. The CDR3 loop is CATSRVGRATYNEQFF. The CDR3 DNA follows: TGTGCCACCAGCAGAGTTGGGAGGGCGACCTACAATGAGCAGTTCTTC.

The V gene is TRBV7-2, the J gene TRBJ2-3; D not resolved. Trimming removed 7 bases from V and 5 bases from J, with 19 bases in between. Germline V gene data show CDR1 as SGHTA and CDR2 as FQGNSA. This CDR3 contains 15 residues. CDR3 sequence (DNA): TGTGCCAGCACCCCCGGATTTGGGGAAGGAGATACGCAGTATTTT. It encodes CASTPGFGEGDTQYF.

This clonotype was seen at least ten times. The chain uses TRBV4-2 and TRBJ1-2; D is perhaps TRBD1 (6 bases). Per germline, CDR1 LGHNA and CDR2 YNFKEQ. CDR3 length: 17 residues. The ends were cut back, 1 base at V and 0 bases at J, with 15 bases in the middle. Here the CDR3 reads CASSQGPRQAANYGYTF. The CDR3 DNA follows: TGTGCCAGCAGCCAAGGACCCCGACAGGCAGCTAACTATGGCTACACCTTC.

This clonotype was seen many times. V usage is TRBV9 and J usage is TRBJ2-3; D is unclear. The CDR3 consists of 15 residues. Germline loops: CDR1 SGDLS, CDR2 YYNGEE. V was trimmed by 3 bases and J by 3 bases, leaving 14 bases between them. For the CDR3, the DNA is TGTGCCAGCAGCGCCAACGTGGGAACTACAGATACGCAGTATTTT. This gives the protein CASSANVGTTDTQYF.

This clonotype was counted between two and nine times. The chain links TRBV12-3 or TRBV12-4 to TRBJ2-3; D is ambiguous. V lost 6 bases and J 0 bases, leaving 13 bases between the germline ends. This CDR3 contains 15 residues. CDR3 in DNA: TGTGCCAGCAGATCGGACGTGGGTAGCACAGATACGCAGTATTTT. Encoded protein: CASRSDVGSTDTQYF.

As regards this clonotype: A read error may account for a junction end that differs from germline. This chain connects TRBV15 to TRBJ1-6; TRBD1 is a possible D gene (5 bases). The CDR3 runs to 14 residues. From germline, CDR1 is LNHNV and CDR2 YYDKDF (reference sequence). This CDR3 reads CAASIDSYNSPLHF. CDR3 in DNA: TGTGCCGCCAGCATCGACAGCTATAATTCACCCCTCCACTTT.

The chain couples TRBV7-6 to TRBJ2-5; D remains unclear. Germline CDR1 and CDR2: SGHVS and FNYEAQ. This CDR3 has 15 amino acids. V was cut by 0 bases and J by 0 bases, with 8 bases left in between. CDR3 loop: CASSLAGGYQETQYF. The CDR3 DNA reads TGTGCCAGCAGCTTAGCCGGCGGCTACCAAGAGACCCAGTACTTC.

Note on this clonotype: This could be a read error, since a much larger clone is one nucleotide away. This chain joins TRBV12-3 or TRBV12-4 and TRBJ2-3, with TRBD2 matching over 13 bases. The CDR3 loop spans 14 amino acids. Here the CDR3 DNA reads TGTACCAACAGTCGGACTAGCGGGAGCGATACGCAGTATTTT. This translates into CTNSRTSGSDTQYF.

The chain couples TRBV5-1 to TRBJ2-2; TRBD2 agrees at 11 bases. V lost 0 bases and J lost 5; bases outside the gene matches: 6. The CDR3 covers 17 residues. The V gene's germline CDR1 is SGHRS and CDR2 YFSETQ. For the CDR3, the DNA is TGCGCCAGCAGCTTGGTTACTAGCGGGAGAAAAACCGGGGAGCTGTTTTTT. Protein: CASSLVTSGRKTGELFF.

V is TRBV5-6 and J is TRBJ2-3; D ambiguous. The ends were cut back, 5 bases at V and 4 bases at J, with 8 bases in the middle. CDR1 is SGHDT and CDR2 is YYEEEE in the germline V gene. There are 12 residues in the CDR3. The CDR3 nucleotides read TGTGCCAGCAGGACGGGCGCAGATACGCAGTATTTT. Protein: CASRTGADTQYF.

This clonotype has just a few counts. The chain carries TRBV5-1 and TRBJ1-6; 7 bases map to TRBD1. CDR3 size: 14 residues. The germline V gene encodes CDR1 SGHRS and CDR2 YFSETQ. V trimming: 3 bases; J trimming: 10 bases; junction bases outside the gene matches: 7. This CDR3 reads CASSSGQLQSPLHF. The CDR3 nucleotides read TGCGCCAGCAGCTCGGGACAGCTTCAATCACCCCTCCACTTT.

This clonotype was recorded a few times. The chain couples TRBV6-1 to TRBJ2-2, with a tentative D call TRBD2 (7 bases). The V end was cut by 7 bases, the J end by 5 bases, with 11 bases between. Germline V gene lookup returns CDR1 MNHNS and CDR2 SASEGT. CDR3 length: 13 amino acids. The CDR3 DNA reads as TGTGCCAGCAAGAGGGGGGGGACCGGGGAGCTGTTTTTT. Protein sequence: CASKRGGTGELFF.

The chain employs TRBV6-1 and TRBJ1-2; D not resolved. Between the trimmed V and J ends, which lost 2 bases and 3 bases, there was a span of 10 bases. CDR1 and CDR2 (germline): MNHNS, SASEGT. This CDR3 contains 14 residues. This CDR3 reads CASSELGRDYGYTF. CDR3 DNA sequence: TGTGCCAGCAGTGAACTGGGGAGGGACTATGGCTACACCTTC.

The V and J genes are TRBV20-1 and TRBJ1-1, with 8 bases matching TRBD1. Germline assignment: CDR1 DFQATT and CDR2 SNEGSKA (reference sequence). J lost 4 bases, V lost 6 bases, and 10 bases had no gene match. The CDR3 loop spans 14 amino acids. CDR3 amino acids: CSAHPTGVVTEAFF. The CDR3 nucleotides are TGCAGTGCGCACCCGACAGGGGTGGTCACTGAAGCTTTCTTT.